Below, 5 T cell receptor beta chains from the same sample are listed, as sequenced in a study of PD-L1 blockade in urothelial cancer. Noted time point: pretreatment peripheral blood. Some clones are missing from TCRdb's copy, which holds only in-frame ones; the method was immunoSEQ multiplex PCR. Of about 70,000 clones listed, 75% to 90% were seen once; the top ten hold around 4.2%. Sequenced here: PBMCs, sampled around atezolizumab (anti-PD-L1) treatment. The receptor source for this set is a man between 65 and 79 years old with urothelial cancer.

J is TRBJ1-3 and V is TRBV7-8; D gene ambiguous. The CDR3 spans 16 residues. CDR1 is SGHVS and CDR2 is FQNEAQ in the germline V gene. V lost 3 bases and J 0 bases, leaving 12 bases between the germline ends. The DNA of the CDR3 is TGTGCCAGCAGCTTCGGCGACTCGAGCTCTGGAAACACCATATATTTT. Residues: CASSFGDSSSGNTIYF.

The rearrangement uses TRBV5-1 and TRBJ2-7; 7 bases fit TRBD1. The V and J ends lost 1 base and 1 base, in that order; junction bases with no gene match: 2. The V gene's germline CDR1 is SGHRS and CDR2 YFSETQ. The CDR3 length is 14 residues. The CDR3: CASSLTGASYEQYF. CDR3 nucleotides: TGCGCCAGCAGCTTGACAGGGGCTTCCTACGAGCAGTACTTC.

This chain joins TRBV29-1 and TRBJ1-4, with D possibly TRBD1 on 6 matching bases. V lost 7 bases to trimming and J lost 8 bases, with 20 bases between them. This CDR3 spans 14 amino acids. Germline V CDR1 and CDR2: SQVTM, ANQGSEA. CDR3 coding DNA: TGCAGCGCCGCCGATACAGGGCGCAAGGAAAAACTGTTTTTT. It specifies CSAADTGRKEKLFF. Complete variable domain (other parts from reference TRBV29-1 and TRBJ1-4): SAVISQKPSRDICQRGTSLTIQCQVDSQVTMMFWYRQQPGQSLTLIATANQGSEATYESGFVIDKFPISRPNLTFSTLTVSNMSPEDSSIYLCSAADTGRKEKLFFGSGTQLSVL.

The chain carries TRBV7-6 and TRBJ1-5; D is possibly TRBD1 (6 bases). This CDR3 region has 14 residues. V lost 8 bases to trimming and J lost 2 bases, with 13 bases between them. CDR1 and CDR2 (germline): SGHVS, FNYEAQ. This CDR3 is CASAQGDGNQPQHF. Written as DNA, the CDR3 is TGTGCCAGCGCACAGGGCGATGGCAATCAGCCCCAGCATTTT.

This clone occurred a few times. J is TRBJ2-7 and V is TRBV6-5; 7 bases fit TRBD1. The CDR3 loop spans 14 amino acids. With V trimmed by 6 bases and J by 3 bases, 8 bases remained unmatched. The germline gives CDR1 MNHEY, CDR2 SVGAGI. CDR3 DNA: TGTGCCAGCAGGCCCGGGACAGTAGGCTACGAGCAGTACTTC. Encoded protein: CASRPGTVGYEQYF.